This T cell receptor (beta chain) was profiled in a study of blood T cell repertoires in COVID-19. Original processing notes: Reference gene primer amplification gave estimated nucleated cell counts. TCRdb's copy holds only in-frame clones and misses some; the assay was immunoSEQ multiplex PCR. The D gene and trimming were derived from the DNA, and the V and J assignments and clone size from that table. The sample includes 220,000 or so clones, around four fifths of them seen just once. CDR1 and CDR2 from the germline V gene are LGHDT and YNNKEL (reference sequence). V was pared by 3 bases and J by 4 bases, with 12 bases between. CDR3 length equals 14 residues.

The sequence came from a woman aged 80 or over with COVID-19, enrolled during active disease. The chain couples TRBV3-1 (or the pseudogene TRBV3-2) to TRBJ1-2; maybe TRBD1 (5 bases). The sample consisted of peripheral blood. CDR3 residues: CASSQDDRSYGYTF. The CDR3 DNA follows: TGTGCCAGCAGCCAGGACGACAGAAGCTATGGCTACACCTTC.